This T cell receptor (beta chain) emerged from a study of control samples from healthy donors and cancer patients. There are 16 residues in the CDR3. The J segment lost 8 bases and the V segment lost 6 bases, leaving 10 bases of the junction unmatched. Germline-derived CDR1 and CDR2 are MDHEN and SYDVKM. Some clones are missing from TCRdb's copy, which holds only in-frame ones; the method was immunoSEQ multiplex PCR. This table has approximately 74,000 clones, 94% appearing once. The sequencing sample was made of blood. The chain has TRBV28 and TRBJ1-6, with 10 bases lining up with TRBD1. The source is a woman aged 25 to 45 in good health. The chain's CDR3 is CASRPYGTGDYSPLHF. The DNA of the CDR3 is TGTGCCAGCAGACCCTATGGGACAGGGGATTATTCACCCCTCCACTTT.